This T cell receptor (beta chain) was sequenced in a study of blood T cell repertoires in COVID-19. Turning to the study itself: Samples representing acute and convalescent COVID-19 were sourced from the United States, Italy and Spain.

The germline CDR1 and CDR2 sequences are KGHSH and LQKENI. V was shortened by 0 bases and J by 2 bases, with 6 bases between the two germline ends. The CDR3 contains 14 residues. Per the original methods: Estimation of nucleated cell counts was performed using reference gene primer amplification. The method was immunoSEQ multiplex PCR; TCRdb's version includes in-frame clones alone and lacks a portion of them. V and J calls and clone size are given by that table; D and trimming were obtained from the DNA. The sample contains about 370,000 clones, around 89% of which appear only once. Sequencing used peripheral blood. This receptor was obtained from a woman aged 30 to 39 with COVID-19, enrolled during active disease. The rearrangement joins TRBV18 to TRBJ2-3; no definite D call. CDR3 region: CASSPPSSTDTQYF. CDR3 coding DNA: TGTGCCAGCTCACCACCATCTTCCACAGATACGCAGTATTTT.